The T cell receptor beta chain under discussion was sequenced for a study of blood T cell repertoires in COVID-19. As for the study in general: Samples taken during acute and convalescent COVID-19 were collected in the United States, Italy and Spain. The analysed material was cDNA or gDNA that came from T cells, B-cell-depleted T cells, or PBMCs.

TCRdb's table, derived via immunoSEQ multiplex PCR, lists solely in-frame clones and lacks some. The sample contains approximately 230,000 clones, approximately 80% of which appear only once. CDR3 length: 15 amino acids. Trimming took 4 bases from V and 0 from J, leaving 14 bases between them. Germline CDR1 is SGDLS and CDR2 is YYNGEE. This clone was picked up one time. The participants were between roughly 18 and 100 years old and came from about two dozen US areas. The study assigned cohorts using participant-reported clinical history. The V and J genes are TRBV9 and TRBJ2-7; TRBD1 is a possible D gene (6 bases). Sample: PBMCs or T cells enriched from blood (not recorded which). The sequence was obtained from a man aged 40-55 years who had recovered from COVID-19. The CDR3 sequence: CASSPRDISSYEQYF. The CDR3 DNA follows: TGTGCCAGCAGCCCCCGGGACATTAGCTCCTACGAGCAGTACTTC.